The subject of this entry is one T cell receptor (beta chain). The antigen it recognizes is unknown. No base-level quality is on record; no much larger clone is a single base apart. The cohort consisted of 670 or so healthy bone marrow donors. At the time of sampling, every cohort member was nominally healthy, though immune exposures that went unrecorded were likely present. The donor was CMV seropositive and belonged to the group of about 290 seropositive cohort members. A peripheral blood sample was collected from each donor, and TCR beta sequencing was performed on peripheral blood mononuclear cells. Genomic DNA was extracted from the blood cell samples with the Qiagen DNeasy Blood Extraction Kit. Library method: the immunoSEQ multiplex PCR assay. For the multiplex PCR, a mixture combining 60 forward primers for TCR Vbeta segments and 13 reverse primers for TCR Jbeta segments was used. The CDR3 region of rearranged TCR beta genes was amplified from genomic DNA by a multiplex PCR assay. The Illumina HiSeq System was used to sequence the amplified TCR beta libraries as 87-base-pair reads. The original pipeline was this. Across the roughly 640 repertoires, a later analysis counted around 80 million unique TCR beta chains, approximately 10 million of which were shared by at least two donors. Raw reads were error-corrected and collapsed into unique sequences with a nearest-neighbor algorithm that merged closely related sequences to remove PCR and sequencing errors. CDR3 sequences were aligned to IMGT reference sequences to assign V, D and J gene segments. For a sequence to be retained, a match of at least six nucleotides was required to both a V gene segment and a J gene segment. A rearrangement was called productive if the CDR3 had no stop codons and remained in frame with V and J, and every other rearrangement was called non-productive. CDR3 was defined by IMGT convention, running from the second conserved V-encoded cysteine to the conserved J-encoded phenylalanine. In an earlier analysis of around 540 of the donors, sequences lacking an unambiguous match to a single V gene segment were excluded. In an earlier analysis of 450 to 700 of the donors, V segments were called functional above 56.7% productive rearrangements and were called segregating when the between-donor standard deviation exceeded 5%. To diagnose cytomegalovirus status from the catalog of TCR beta chain sequences, a statistical classification framework was built. V and J gene assignment, in a later analysis, came from comparing TCR nucleotide sequences with IMGT/GENE-DB human TR gene sequences. A later analysis assigned CDR3 sequences and most-parsimonious VDJ recombination scenarios with the TCRdist pipeline. A later analysis defined each TCR beta chain by its CDR3 amino acid sequence plus V-gene family, and excluded reads lacking a unique V-gene family. To address suspected cross-contamination and a sequencing artifact, a later analysis removed a few hundred highly shared, low-generation-probability nucleotide sequences. In a later analysis, a clonal expansion index for each public chain was calculated from normalized within-repertoire ranks of inferred template counts. Generation probabilities in a later analysis came from a VDJ recombination model fitted to out-of-frame rearrangements, and those results were checked against IGoR. In a later analysis, hypergeometric tests were used to score TCR-TCR, TCR-HLA and TCR-CMV co-occurrence, with a repertoire-size bias correction applied to TCR pairs. A later analysis estimated false discovery rates by permuting HLA or CMV assignments 20 times. In a later analysis, co-occurring TCRs were grouped using DBSCAN, and TCRdist sequence similarity was added for clustering within HLA-allele-positive subsets. Repertoires with fewer than 30,000 or more than 120,000 public chains, plus five repertoires with anomalous nucleotide sharing, were excluded from co-occurrence clustering. The table comes from immuneACCESS by way of TCRdb, which keeps in-frame sequences with V and J called. Part of the clones is missing from these tables; in studies checked, under half for an unresolved V gene and the rest for unknown reasons. That table is the source of V, J and clone size, and D and trimming were worked out from the DNA. Recorded for this sample are approximately 220,000 clones; over 80% of them occurred a single time. 4.5% to 7% of the sample is held by the ten biggest clonotypes.

These data belong to a study of cytomegalovirus exposure and HLA in healthy donors (dated by TCRdb to 2015 to 2018). The study in broad terms: An earlier analysis of 587 of the donors reported over 250 Gb of sequence data and some 110 million unique TCR beta sequences obtained from about 179 million T cells. Alongside the repertoire data, information on donor age, sex, ethnicity and CMV serostatus was compiled. HLA typing covered class I and class II loci at four-digit resolution. Every repertoire in the discovery cohort had been generated on one and the same sequencing platform. In a later genetic analysis, genome-wide SNP genotypes for about 55% of the 666 donors were used, and that subset was treated as a discovery cohort. Of the approximately 400 genotyped donors, roughly 80% fell in the genetic ancestry cluster associated with self-reported Caucasian donors. The later analysis used no new phenotypic data to find candidate immune exposures, relying instead on TCR beta sequences and their occurrence across donors. Roughly five DR-DQ haplotypes were handled as single units for association and clustering, since linkage in the cohort was strong. Roughly 310 gigabases of sequencing data and approximately 80 million unique TCR sequences were included in an early release covering about 700 HLA-typed donors. To decide whether each TCR beta V gene segment behaved as functional or pseudogenic, an earlier analysis of some 540 of the donors relied on high-throughput TCR beta sequencing. The number of donors typed differed by locus, with about 629-640 for A, B, C, DRB1 and DQB1, about 500 for DQA1, over 600 for DPA1, and approximately 470 for DPB1. The study aimed to test whether cataloging public T cell receptors could reveal signatures of past pathogen exposure. The T cell repertoires of about 700 subjects were profiled by immunosequencing and related to cytomegalovirus serostatus. A later analysis re-analyzed previously published TCR beta repertoires from 666 donors and added high-resolution HLA genotyping to study TCR occurrence patterns. Besides the first cohort of around 670 subjects, a separate validation cohort made up of 95 to 150 different subjects was used. The study combined high-throughput TCR immunosequencing, statistical association of individual TCRs with disease status, and machine learning to predict cytomegalovirus infection status. Among some 410 genotyped donors of the cohort, an average of roughly 230,000 unique TCR beta nucleotide sequences was sequenced per donor, of which roughly 18% were non-productive.

What the study reported, not specific to this receptor: Most TCR sequences were seen in very few donors, while some public TCRs were found in many individuals. In this cohort, only TCR beta chains were sequenced, and detectable features were limited by the absence of alpha or paired-chain data. Correlated functional status among segregating V segments might reflect linkage disequilibrium, but an unknown experimental factor could not be ruled out. The study gave a list of more than 150 TCR beta chains associated with cytomegalovirus. A later analysis found that TCR association rates varied across HLA loci, with DRB1 alleles showing the most associated TCRs and HLA-C alleles the fewest. A later analysis reported that several top co-occurrence clusters appeared linked to parvovirus B19, influenza, CMV and Epstein-Barr virus. Broadly in line with IMGT annotations, most TCR beta V segments showed up in productive rearrangements about 87% or about 30% of the time in an earlier analysis of several hundred of the donors. The 87-base-pair reads could not distinguish some IMGT-functional V segments, including TRBV6-2 and TRBV6-3, so those segments were excluded. A later genetic analysis reported fewer N-insertions in productive TCRs among donors in an Asian-associated ancestry cluster than the roughly 700-donor mean. A further reported finding was that TCR beta sequences accurately predicted the HLA-A and HLA-B alleles for most subjects in the first cohort. Assigning TCR associations to individual alleles was difficult when HLA alleles, especially DR and DQ, strongly co-occurred. Most CMV-associated TCR beta chains appeared to be HLA-restricted in a later analysis, and the HLA associations seemed to be driven largely by CMV exposure. In vitro tests confirmed that a few of the cytomegalovirus-associated TCR beta chains recognize cytomegalovirus antigens. The presence/absence analyses assumed that sequencing depth was roughly uniform across donors, and that assumption may not be true. In a later genetic analysis, a missense DCLRE1C variant was associated with V-gene and J-gene trimming of TCR beta chains, and the association was replicated in an independent cohort. In a later analysis, HLA-associated TCR beta chains showed more clonal expansion and lower generation probabilities than non-associated chains that were equally common. A cluster of highly shared sequence variants was judged likely to be a technical artifact of the sequencing pipeline. The authors suggested that the approach could potentially be generalized to other disease states and immunological phenotypes. The classifier was reported to diagnose cytomegalovirus status with high specificity and sensitivity in both the original and validation cohorts. CMV serostatus was the only immune exposure information available for the cohort. Because HLA typing was missing for some donors at each locus, association tests included only the typed subset. At a false discovery rate of 0.05, a later analysis linked under 20,000 TCR beta sequences to specific HLA alleles. About 15 rarely observed V segments, including chromosome 9 orphons, were excluded from the earlier analysis of about 610 of the donors because counts were too low.

Measured from the cysteine to the phenylalanine, the CDR3 is 15 residues long. Just CDR3 DNA is preserved here, 45 bases in frame from base 1. Per the germline V gene (reference sequence), MNHEY is the CDR1 and SMNVEV is the CDR2. The junction carries 10 bases between V and J, which are trimmed by 3 bases and 1 base respectively. Rearrangement joined TRBV27 to TRBJ2-1; TRBD2 might be the D gene, on 5 matching bases. This clonotype originated in a man between 35 and 55 years old in good health and CMV-seropositive. What was sequenced was PBMCs. In nucleotides, the sequence is TGTGCCAGCAGTTTTATCAGCGGTTCCTACAATGAGCAGTTCTTC. Its protein reads: CASSFISGSYNEQFF.